Included here is one T cell receptor (beta chain) sequence, with context. The antigen is unknown. The source of the sample is a study of shared clonotypes between healthy human individuals. As for the study in general: A donor's plate count was three for CD4 naive and three for CD4 memory; CD8 naive had two and CD8 memory one.

General observations from the study: Naive CD4 clonotypes were shared across several donors at 4.5% to 6%.

Every donor, a Caucasian adult, lived in Nashville, Tennessee. Generated by immunoSEQ multiplex PCR, the TCRdb table keeps only in-frame clones and is missing some. The table lists 2 million to 2.5 million clones, 90% to 97% of them singletons. The CDR3 covers 15 residues. V gave up 5 bases and J gave up 0 bases; unmatched junction bases: 3. Germline V lookup: CDR1 MDHEN, CDR2 SYDVKM. The receptor was derived from a man between 18 and 29 years old in good health. The sample was naive CD4+ T cells sorted from blood. Subset denoted: CD45RA+ positively selected. The V and J genes are TRBV28 and TRBJ2-7, with 11 nucleotides matching TRBD2. CDR3 sequence (DNA): TGTGCCAGCAGTACGACTAGCGGGGCCTCCTACGAGCAGTACTTC. Translation: CASSTTSGASYEQYF.